Presented here are 5 T cell receptor beta chains from one specimen sequenced in a study of blood T cell repertoires in COVID-19. Sequenced by immunoSEQ multiplex PCR; TCRdb stores in-frame clones only, minus some. The repertoire includes fewer than 250,000 clones, more than 70% of them detected once, and about 8.9% sits in the top ten. Sample: peripheral blood. The receptor source for this set is a woman aged 45-65 years with acute or convalescent COVID-19.

This clone came up a few times. Germline is not matched at one junction end, which may reflect a read error. The chain has TRBV2 and TRBJ1-6; a weak D match, TRBD1 (5 bases). The length of the CDR3 is 15 residues. Per the germline V gene, CDR1 is SNHLY and CDR2 is FYNNEI. The chain's CDR3 is CASSPQITVFGTLDF. The CDR3 DNA reads as TGTGCCAGCAGTCCTCAAATTACGGTATTTGGGACTCTCGACTTT.

Points on this clone: Different DNA sequences within this sample yield the same CDR3. V is TRBV3-1 (or the pseudogene TRBV3-2) and J is TRBJ2-5; no clear D. Germline assignment: CDR1 LGHDT and CDR2 YNNKEL (reference sequence). V lost 3 bases, J lost 5 bases, and 4 bases lay in between. The CDR3 runs to 11 residues. Here the CDR3 DNA reads TGTGCCAGCAGCCAGGCTGAGACCCAGTACTTC. It yields the protein CASSQAETQYF.

The rearrangement joins TRBV5-1 to TRBJ2-2; D gene ambiguous. CDR1 SGHRS and CDR2 YFSETQ come from the germline V gene. V lost 4 bases and J 7 bases, leaving 23 bases between the germline ends. The CDR3 has 17 residues. Written as DNA, the CDR3 is TGCGCCAGCAGCCCGGATCTCGCGACTGTACTTTACGGGGAGCTGTTTTTT. It is translated as CASSPDLATVLYGELFF.

V is TRBV3-1 (or the pseudogene TRBV3-2) and J is TRBJ1-1, with TRBD1 matching 8 bases. This CDR3 is built from 14 residues. Losses at the gene ends were 5 bases for V and 3 bases for J; bases not matched to a gene: 5. The germline V gene has CDR1 LGHDT and CDR2 YNNKEL (reference sequence). The CDR3 DNA follows: TGTGCCAGCAGCAAACAGGGGGGGGACACTGAAGCTTTCTTT. Its translation is CASSKQGGDTEAFF.

The chain uses TRBV9 and TRBJ2-3, with TRBD2 as a possible D gene (6 bases). Trimming cost V 4 bases and J 4 bases, with 16 bases left between them. The CDR3 sequence is 15 residues long. Germline assignment: CDR1 SGDLS and CDR2 YYNGEE. CDR3 sequence reads: CASSPLGGRADTQYF. The CDR3, as DNA: TGTGCCAGCAGCCCCCTGGGGGGACGGGCAGATACGCAGTATTTT.